This is a list of T cell receptor beta chains from one sample in a study of OX40 agonist ivuxolimab in advanced cancers. Libraries were prepared by immunoSEQ multiplex PCR; TCRdb keeps only in-frame clonotypes and omits some of them. The table lists 67,000 or so clones, roughly 90% of them singletons, with around 1% in the top ten. Material: CD4+ or CD8+ T cells sorted from blood, obtained in a trial of the OX40 agonist ivuxolimab. The source is an adult with an advanced solid tumor such as melanoma, head and neck, liver or kidney cancer. Each CDR3 is given with its conserved first and last residue. The D gene is left open where the match is weak. The size of a clone is reported for some rows only, either as once, few or many, or as a class for expanded clones.

TRBV2	TRBJ2-5	TRBD1	NA	TGTGCCAGCAGTCCGGACAGGGGAGGTCAAGAGACCCAGTACTTC	CASSPDRGGQETQYF
TRBV7-8	TRBJ2-3	NA	NA	TGTGCCAGCAGCCCGGGACTGGCAAGCACAGATACGCAGTATTTT	CASSPGLASTDTQYF
TRBV2	TRBJ1-1	NA	NA	TGTGCCAGCAGTGAAACATGGAACACTGAAGCTTTCTTT	CASSETWNTEAFF
TRBV6-1	TRBJ2-7	NA	NA	TGTGCCAGCAAGGACGGAGTCTACGAGCAGTACTTC	CASKDGVYEQYF
TRBV30	TRBJ2-1	TRBD1	once	TGTGCCTGGAGAGGGACAGGGCCCTACAATGAGCAGTTCTTC	CAWRGTGPYNEQFF
TRBV2	TRBJ1-2	TRBD1	NA	TGTGCCAGCCCTTTCAGGGGGCAGGTAGGTGGCTACACCTTC	CASPFRGQVGGYTF
TRBV19	TRBJ1-1	NA	once	TGTGCCAGTAGTATAAACAGGGACACTGAAGCTTTCTTT	CASSINRDTEAFF
TRBV6-5	TRBJ1-2	NA	NA	TGTGCCAGCAGTTACCGACTCACCTATGGCTACACCTTC	CASSYRLTYGYTF
TRBV5-1	TRBJ1-2	NA	NA	TGCGCCAGCAGCTTGGTCCCCGGGACGGCTAACTATGGCTACACCTTC	CASSLVPGTANYGYTF
TRBV5-1	TRBJ1-2	NA	NA	TGCGCCAGCAGCTTGGTGGACGGGAACTATGGCTACACCTTC	CASSLVDGNYGYTF
TRBV4-1	TRBJ1-4	NA	NA	TGCGCCAGCAGCCAAGGTCAGGCGGGACGGATAGCAACTAATGAAAAACTGTTTTTT	CASSQGQAGRIATNEKLFF
TRBV5-1	TRBJ2-2	NA	NA	TGCGCCAGCAGACCGTCGAACACCGGGGAGCTGTTTTTT	CASRPSNTGELFF
TRBV14	TRBJ1-3	NA	NA	TGTGCCAGCAGCCACAAACCTCCCTACTCTGGAAACACCATATATTTT	CASSHKPPYSGNTIYF
TRBV19	TRBJ2-3	NA	once	TGTGCCAGTAGTAAGCAGGGCCTAGCGACAGATACGCAGTATTTT	CASSKQGLATDTQYF
TRBV15	TRBJ1-5	NA	NA	TGTGCCACCAGCAGGGACGTAAGCAATCAGCCCCAGCATTTT	CATSRDVSNQPQHF
TRBV10-1	TRBJ2-3	TRBD1	NA	TGCGCCAGCAGTGAAGGGACAGGGGGCTTTGACACAGATACGCAGTATTTT	CASSEGTGGFDTDTQYF
TRBV7-2	TRBJ1-4	NA	NA	TGTGCCAGCAGCTTCGAAACAGGGATGGGTACTAATGAAAAACTGTTTTTT	CASSFETGMGTNEKLFF
TRBV9	TRBJ1-1	NA	NA	TGTGCCAGCAGCGAGCAGGGGCAGGTGAACACTGAAGCTTTCTTT	CASSEQGQVNTEAFF
TRBV6-1	TRBJ2-1	NA	few	TGTGCCAGCAGTGACCAAGGTTTTGTCACCTACAATGAGCAGTTCTTC	CASSDQGFVTYNEQFF
TRBV6-1	TRBJ2-1	NA	NA	TGTGCCAGCAGTGTACAGGGCAATGAGCAGTTCTTC	CASSVQGNEQFF
TRBV4-1	TRBJ1-2	TRBD1	NA	TGCGCCAGCAGCCTCCGACAGGGGACTGGCTACACCTTC	CASSLRQGTGYTF
TRBV6-1	TRBJ2-5	NA	NA	TGTGCCAGCAGGTGGTTGCCTCAAGAGACCCAGTACTTC	CASRWLPQETQYF
TRBV6-5	TRBJ2-7	NA	NA	TGTGCCAGCAGTCCCGCCGGGGCCGGGTACGAGCAGTACTTC	CASSPAGAGYEQYF
TRBV4-1	TRBJ2-1	TRBD2	NA	TGCGCCAGCAGCCAATCCTCCCTTGTAGCGGGGGGGCTGTGGGGGAGCAATGAGCAGTTCTTC	CASSQSSLVAGGLWGSNEQFF
TRBV5-1	TRBJ2-5	NA	NA	TGCGCCAGCAGCTTGGTCCCAGGGGCGGGGGAGACCCAGTACTTC	CASSLVPGAGETQYF
TRBV5-4	TRBJ2-3	NA	NA	TGTGCCAGCAGCTCCCGACAGGGAGGCGCAGATACGCAGTATTTT	CASSSRQGGADTQYF
TRBV10-3	TRBJ2-5	NA	NA	TGTGCCATCAGTGAGCGATCCTCCGGAGAGACCCAGTACTTC	CAISERSSGETQYF
TRBV5-1	TRBJ2-7	NA	NA	TGCGCCAGCGGTCTTTGGGGGGCATACGAGCAGTACTTC	CASGLWGAYEQYF
TRBV5-5	TRBJ2-7	TRBD2	NA	TGTGCCAGCTGCGTCGCCGCAGCGGGGATATCTTCCTACGAGCAGTACTTC	CASCVAAAGISSYEQYF